The next 3 T cell receptor beta chains were all read from a single sample in a study of T cell repertoires in cytomegalovirus infection. MiXCR, applied by TCRdb to the reads, yields one record per CDR3 protein. The sample contains under 200,000 distinct CDR3 sequences, nearly 9.5% of which appear only once. The specimen sequenced was PBMCs. Source of these receptors: a human donor in good health (CMV status not recorded). Some clones in this sample may be carry-over from other donors' samples.

For this clonotype: A read error may be the cause here, since a much bigger clone is one base away. As the CDR3 is not closed by the conserved phenylalanine or tryptophan, this likely results from a read error. DNA of the CDR3: TGTGCCAGTAGTATAACAGACTCTGGAAACACCATATATCTT. Its translation is CASSITDSGNTIYL. The J gene is TRBJ1-3, the V gene TRBV19; no clear D gene. The CDR3 has 14 amino acids. Trimming pared 2 bases from V and 0 bases from J, leaving 5 bases between. Germline CDR1 is LNHDA and CDR2 is SQIVND (reference sequence).

In its sample, this clonotype was seen many times. V is TRBV14 and J is TRBJ1-6; D is undetermined. This CDR3 comprises 18 residues. Germline V gives CDR1 SGHDN, CDR2 FVKESK. Trimming left V 1 base short and J 11 bases short, with 24 bases between. The DNA for the CDR3 is TGTGCCAGCAGCCAAGTTTCCGATCTCGGAATACACCACGCACCCCTCCACTTT. Protein sequence: CASSQVSDLGIHHAPLHF.

As regards this clonotype: A much larger clone sits a single nucleotide away, making a read error possible. This chain joins TRBV7-2 and TRBJ2-7; D is unresolved. This CDR3 region has 15 residues. Germline lookup yields CDR1 SGHTA and CDR2 FQGNSA. DNA for the CDR3: TGTGCCAGCAGCTCCACCCCGGTGGACCCCTACAAGCAGTACTTC. Protein sequence: CASSSTPVDPYKQYF. The full variable domain, its missing parts supplied by reference TRBV7-2 and TRBJ2-7, is GAGVSQSPSNKVTEKGKDVELRCDPISGHTALYWYRQSLGQGLEFLIYFQGNSAPDKSGLPSDRFSAERTGGSVSTLTIQRTQQEDSAVYLCASSSTPVDPYKQYFGPGTRLTVT.